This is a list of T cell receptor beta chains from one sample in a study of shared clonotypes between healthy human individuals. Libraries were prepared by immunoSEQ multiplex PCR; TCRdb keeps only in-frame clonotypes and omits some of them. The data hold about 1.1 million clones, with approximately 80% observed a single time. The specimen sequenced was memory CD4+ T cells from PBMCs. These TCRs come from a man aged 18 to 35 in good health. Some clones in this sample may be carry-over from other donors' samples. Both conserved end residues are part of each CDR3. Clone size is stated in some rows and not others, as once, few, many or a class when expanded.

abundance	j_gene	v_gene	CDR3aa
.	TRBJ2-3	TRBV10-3	CAISALAGEQTDTQYF
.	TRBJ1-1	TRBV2	CASSERMNTEAFF
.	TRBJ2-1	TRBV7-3	CASSSGQPWDEQFF
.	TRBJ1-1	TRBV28	CASSFWGAGNTEAFF
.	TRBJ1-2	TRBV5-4	CASSPDQYGYTF
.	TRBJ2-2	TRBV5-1	CASRSGQGRPGELFF
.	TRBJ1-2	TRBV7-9	CASSLAAGGYFYTF
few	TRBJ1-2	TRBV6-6	CASTLGGRNYGYTF
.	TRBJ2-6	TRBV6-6	CASSPDRRAGANVLTF
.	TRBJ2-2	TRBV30	CAWSVIRWGYRSTGELFF
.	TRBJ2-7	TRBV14	CASSQEGHYYEQYF
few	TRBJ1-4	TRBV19	CASSLEGGHGEKLFF
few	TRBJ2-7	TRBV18	CASSPGTGVDEQYF
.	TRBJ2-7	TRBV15	CATSRGRADEQYF
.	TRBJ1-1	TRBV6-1	CASRTGQASTEAFF
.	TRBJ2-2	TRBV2	CASSGRGLGGELFF
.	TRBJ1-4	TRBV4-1	CASSQSGGPAEKLFF
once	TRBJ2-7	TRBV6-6	CASSYDSRTSYEQYF
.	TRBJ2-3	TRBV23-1	CASSHPGLDF
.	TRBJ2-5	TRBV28	CASSPPLAGVETQYF
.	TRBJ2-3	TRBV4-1	CASSPLGGVSGRALGDTQYF
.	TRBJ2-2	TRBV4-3	CASSQDIVRARDGELFF
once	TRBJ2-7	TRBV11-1	CASSLAPTGNDEQYF
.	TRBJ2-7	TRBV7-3	CASSLAAEQYF
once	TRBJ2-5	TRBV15	CATSRDSLAQTQYF
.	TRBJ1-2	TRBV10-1	CASSESRGHKNYGYTF